The 13 T cell receptor beta chains reported below all come from one sample, sequenced in a study of T cell responses to AZD1222 COVID-19 vaccine. Sequencing used immunoSEQ multiplex PCR; TCRdb keeps in-frame clones, though not all of them. The sample lists tens of thousands of clones; about 91% were seen once. Sequenced material: peripheral blood, taken 28 days after the second AZD1222 dose. Receptor source: an adult who received the AZD1222 COVID-19 vaccine.

This sequence joins TRBV27 and TRBJ2-7; 13 nucleotides line up with TRBD2. Germline V lookup: CDR1 MNHEY, CDR2 SMNVEV (reference sequence). V trimming: 3 bases; J trimming: 9 bases; junction bases outside the gene matches: 8. This CDR3 contains 15 residues. CDR3 protein: CASSFSGLAGERQYF. The CDR3 DNA reads as TGTGCCAGCAGTTTCTCCGGACTAGCGGGAGAGAGGCAGTACTTC.

The gene calls are TRBV7-9 and TRBJ2-3, with 7 bases lining up with TRBD2. V was clipped by 2 bases and J by 0 bases; unmatched bases: 2. The CDR3 extends over 15 amino acids. Germline V gives CDR1 SEHNR, CDR2 FQNEAQ (reference sequence). The CDR3 spells CASSLSGISTDTQYF. In DNA form, the CDR3 reads TGTGCCAGCAGCTTAAGCGGGATTAGCACAGATACGCAGTATTTT.

Of note for this clone: A read error may produce the germline difference seen at one junction end. V is TRBV7-9 and J is TRBJ2-7; D is unclear. This CDR3 contains 11 residues. Germline CDR1 and CDR2: SEHNR and FQNEAQ (reference sequence). CDR3 loop: CASSRSSEQYF. The CDR3 DNA sequence: TGTGCCAGCAGCCGTTCCTCCGAGCAGTACTTC. The full variable domain, in which reference TRBV7-9 and TRBJ2-7 provide the parts outside the CDR3, is DTGVSQNPRHKITKRGQNVTFRCDPISEHNRLYWYRQTLGQGPEFLTYFQNEAQLEKSRLLSDRFSAERPKGSFSTLEIQRTEQGDSAMYLCASSRSSEQYFGPGTRLTVT.

This clone came up once. The J gene is TRBJ2-1, the V gene TRBV4-1, with 10 bases that match TRBD1. The length of the CDR3 is 16 residues. Per germline, CDR1 MGHRA and CDR2 YSYEKL. V dropped 3 bases and J dropped 5; count of bases not matched to a gene: 7. The CDR3 region is CASSHARTGGNNEQFF. The CDR3 region has the DNA TGCGCCAGCAGCCACGCCAGGACAGGGGGAAACAATGAGCAGTTCTTC.

This clone was seen only once. V gene TRBV12-5 combines with J gene TRBJ2-1, with 12 bases lining up with TRBD2. There are 14 residues in the CDR3. The germline V gene has CDR1 LGHNT and CDR2 FRNRAP. V lost 1 base to trimming and J lost 10 bases; unmatched junction nucleotides: 2. CDR3 region: CASGLETSGSEQFF. The CDR3, as DNA: TGTGCTAGTGGTTTGGAGACTAGCGGGAGCGAGCAGTTCTTC.

The chain carries TRBV6-4 and TRBJ2-1, with TRBD2 as a possible D gene (7 bases). Germline V CDR1 and CDR2: MRHNA, SNTAGT. This CDR3 spans 15 amino acids. The V gene lost 0 bases and the J gene lost 4 bases, with 10 bases spanning the gap. This CDR3 is CASSDSGRGYNEQFF. In nucleotides, the CDR3 is TGTGCCAGCAGTGACTCGGGGAGGGGGTACAATGAGCAGTTCTTC.

The chain employs TRBV10-3 and TRBJ1-5; TRBD1 might be the D (6 bases). CDR3 length equals 15 residues. Per germline, CDR1 ENHRY and CDR2 SYGVKD. Between the trimmed V and J ends, which lost 3 bases and 3 bases, there was a span of 12 bases. The CDR3: CAISEGGGDNQPQHF. The DNA of the CDR3 is TGTGCCATCAGTGAAGGGGGGGGAGACAATCAGCCCCAGCATTTT.

This chain links TRBV10-1 with TRBJ2-2; 14 bases are a match to TRBD2. The CDR3 has 17 amino acids. Unmatched junction bases numbered 8, after V lost 4 bases and J lost 7 bases. Germline CDR1 is WNHNN and CDR2 is SYGVQD (reference sequence). The CDR3 sequence: CASSGPGLAGVVGELFF. CDR3 coding DNA: TGCGCCAGCAGTGGGCCGGGACTAGCGGGAGTAGTCGGGGAGCTGTTTTTT.

The chain joins TRBV4-1 to TRBJ2-1; a weak D match, TRBD2 (6 bases). This CDR3 has 14 residues. V lost 3 bases and J lost 7, with 13 bases in between. The germline V gene encodes CDR1 MGHRA and CDR2 YSYEKL. Here the CDR3 DNA reads TGCGCCAGCAGCCAGGGGCCCGCGGGGAATGAGCAGTTCTTC. It yields the protein CASSQGPAGNEQFF.

The rearrangement joins TRBV12-3 or TRBV12-4 to TRBJ1-5; D is unclear. V lost 8 bases to trimming and J lost 0 bases, with 8 bases between them. The CDR3 loop spans 13 amino acids. Here the CDR3 reads CASGPYSNQPQHF. For the CDR3, the DNA is TGTGCCAGCGGCCCTTATAGCAATCAGCCCCAGCATTTT.

The J gene is TRBJ1-3, the V gene TRBV6-5; D is undetermined. Trimming cost V 8 bases and J 0 bases, with 14 bases left between them. CDR3 length equals 15 residues. From germline, CDR1 is MNHEY and CDR2 SVGAGI. The CDR3 reads CASAPESGSGNTIYF. The CDR3 nucleotides are TGTGCCAGCGCCCCCGAGTCAGGCTCTGGAAACACCATATATTTT.

The rearrangement uses TRBV7-3 and TRBJ1-1; the D gene is possibly TRBD1 (6 bases). Trimming shortened V by 5 bases and J by 1 base, and 8 bases separated the two germline ends. This CDR3 contains 13 residues. Germline CDR1 SGHTA, CDR2 FQGTGA. The CDR3: CASSLQGNTEAFF. DNA of the CDR3: TGTGCCAGCAGCCTACAGGGGAACACTGAAGCTTTCTTT.

CDR3 nucleotide sequence: TGTGCCAGCAGCGTAGGGGGGGATTCGGCCCAGCATTTT. This codes for CASSVGGDSAQHF. The chain is built from TRBV9 and TRBJ1-5, with D perhaps TRBD1 (5 bases). Trimming shortened V by 0 bases and J by 11 bases, and 12 bases separated the two germline ends. The CDR3 contains 13 residues. Germline V gene lookup returns CDR1 SGDLS and CDR2 YYNGEE.